This T cell receptor beta chain was documented in a study of T cell changes during pregnancy in multiple sclerosis. Method: immunoSEQ multiplex PCR; TCRdb's copy keeps in-frame clones and lacks some. The sample records 20,000 to 25,000 clones, approximately 90% being singletons. The sequence was obtained from a female donor in good health, enrolled as a control in a pregnancy study. Sequences were derived from CD8+ T cells from peripheral blood mononuclear cells, sampled in the second trimester of pregnancy.

The CDR3 coding sequence is TGTGCCAGCAGCCGCACTATGCCTGGGAACTATGGCTACACCTTC. Amino acid sequence: CASSRTMPGNYGYTF. V gene TRBV7-9 combines with J gene TRBJ1-2, with unresolved D. Trimming shortened V by 5 bases and J by 2 bases, and 15 bases separated the two germline ends. The CDR3 sequence is 15 residues long. The germline V gene encodes CDR1 SEHNR and CDR2 FQNEAQ (reference sequence).